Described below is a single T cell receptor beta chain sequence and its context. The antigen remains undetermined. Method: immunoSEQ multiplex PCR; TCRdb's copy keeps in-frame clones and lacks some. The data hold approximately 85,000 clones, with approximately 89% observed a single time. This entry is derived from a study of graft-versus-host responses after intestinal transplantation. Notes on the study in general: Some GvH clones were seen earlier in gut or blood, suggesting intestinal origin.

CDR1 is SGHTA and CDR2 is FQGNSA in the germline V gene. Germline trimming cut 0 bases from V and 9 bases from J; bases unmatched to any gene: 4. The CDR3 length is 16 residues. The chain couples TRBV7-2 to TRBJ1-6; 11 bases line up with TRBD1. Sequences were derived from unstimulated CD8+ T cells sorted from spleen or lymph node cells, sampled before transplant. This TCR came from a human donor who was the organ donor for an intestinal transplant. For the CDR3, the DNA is TGTGCCAGCAGCTTAGCGGGACAGGGGGTTGGTTCACCCCTCCACTTT. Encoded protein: CASSLAGQGVGSPLHF. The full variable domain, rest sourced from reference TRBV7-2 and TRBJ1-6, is GAGVSQSPSNKVTEKGKDVELRCDPISGHTALYWYRQSLGQGLEFLIYFQGNSAPDKSGLPSDRFSAERTGGSVSTLTIQRTQQEDSAVYLCASSLAGQGVGSPLHFGNGTRLTVT.